The rows below give T cell receptor beta chains drawn from one sample of a study of blood T cell repertoires in COVID-19. Libraries were prepared by immunoSEQ multiplex PCR; TCRdb keeps only in-frame clonotypes and omits some of them. The repertoire holds approximately 210,000 clones, with almost 85% as singletons. The sequencing sample was made of peripheral blood. Every receptor here comes from a woman in her 70s with active or convalescent COVID-19. Each CDR3 is given with its conserved first and last residue. D genes are given only for firm matches. Some rows have no size entry. The others give once, few or many, or a class for an expanded clone.

TRBD1	-	TRBV28	TRBJ2-5	TGTGCCAGCAGTTTACCCACGACAGGGTCGCAGACCCAGTACTTC	CASSLPTTGSQTQYF
-	-	TRBV4-1	TRBJ1-2	TGCGCCAGCAGCCTTGACTCCCTTGGGTCCTATGGCTACACCTTC	CASSLDSLGSYGYTF
-	once	TRBV13	TRBJ1-5	TGTGCCAGCAGCTCTCGGAATCAGCCCCAGCATTTT	CASSSRNQPQHF
-	-	TRBV14	TRBJ1-1	TGTGCCACCCAAACTGGAGGAAACACTGAAGCTTTCTTT	CATQTGGNTEAFF
-	-	TRBV7-2	TRBJ2-3	TGTGCCAGCAGCTCCCAGTACACAGATACGCAGTATTTT	CASSSQYTDTQYF
TRBD2	-	TRBV28	TRBJ2-3	TGTGCCAGCAGTCTAGGACTAGCGGGGAGCACAGATACGCAGTATTTT	CASSLGLAGSTDTQYF
-	-	TRBV4-1	TRBJ2-1	TGCGCCAGCAGCCAACGAGTCTACAATGAGCAGTTCTTC	CASSQRVYNEQFF
TRBD1	-	TRBV6-6	TRBJ2-3	TGTGCCAGCAGTTACGGACAGGGCCGATCCTATACGCAGTATTTT	CASSYGQGRSYTQYF
TRBD2	once	TRBV24-1	TRBJ2-2	TGTGCCACCAGTGATTTAAGCGGGGAAGGGGCGAAGCTGTTTTTT	CATSDLSGEGAKLFF
-	-	TRBV4-2	TRBJ2-1	TGTGCCAGCAGCCAAGATAAGGGGGCCGGACTAGCTCCCTACAATGAGCAGTTCTTC	CASSQDKGAGLAPYNEQFF
TRBD1	-	TRBV2	TRBJ1-2	TGTGCCAGCAGAGAAATAATGGGACAGGGAATTAACTATGGCTACACCTTC	CASREIMGQGINYGYTF
-	-	TRBV6-6	TRBJ1-1	TGTGCCAGCAGTTACTCCGCGGGGGCGAACACTGAAGCTTTCTTT	CASSYSAGANTEAFF
-	-	TRBV3-1/TRBV3-2	TRBJ2-7	TGTGCCAGCAGCCAAGGTCACAGGGAGTACGAGCAGTACTTC	CASSQGHREYEQYF
-	-	TRBV11-2	TRBJ2-2	TGTGCCAGCAGCTTAGGGGGAGGCGGGGAGCTGTTTTTT	CASSLGGGGELFF
-	-	TRBV5-5	TRBJ2-3	TGTGCCGTCACTGTTGGTAATACGCAGTATTTT	CAVTVGNTQYF
-	-	TRBV6-2/TRBV6-3	TRBJ2-6	TGTGCCAGCGGCCTCAGAGGTCGTGGGGCCAACGTCCTGACTTTC	CASGLRGRGANVLTF
TRBD2	-	TRBV4-1	TRBJ2-7	TGCGCCAGCAGCCAAGGAGCGGGAGGGGGCTACGAGCAGTACTTC	CASSQGAGGGYEQYF
TRBD2	-	TRBV5-1	TRBJ2-7	TGCGCCAGCAGCCCAGTTCTCCCTCGTAAGCGGGATGTGTACGAGCAGTACTTC	CASSPVLPRKRDVYEQYF
-	-	TRBV9	TRBJ2-3	TGTGCCAGCAGCGTAGGACACGGGTGGCGGGACACAGATACGCAGTATTTT	CASSVGHGWRDTDTQYF
-	-	TRBV5-1	TRBJ2-2	TGCGCCAGCAGTTCGGACACCGGGGAGCTGTTTTTT	CASSSDTGELFF
-	once	TRBV7-3	TRBJ1-6	TGTGCCAGCAGCGCCAGGGAACCTAATTCACCCCTCCACTTT	CASSAREPNSPLHF
TRBD2	-	TRBV4-1	TRBJ2-1	TGCGCCAGCAGCCACGAAGGGACTAGCGGGAGGGAGCAGTTCTTC	CASSHEGTSGREQFF
TRBD1	-	TRBV13	TRBJ1-3	TGTGCCAGCAGCCCCGGGACAGGGTCTGGAAACACCATATATTTT	CASSPGTGSGNTIYF
TRBD1	-	TRBV3-1/TRBV3-2	TRBJ2-1	TGTGCCAGCAGCCAGGGGACAGGGGGCAGGGGACTAGTGAATGAGCAGTTCTTC	CASSQGTGGRGLVNEQFF
TRBD1	many	TRBV7-2	TRBJ2-7	TGTGCCAGCAGCCCCACCGGGACAGCAGACTACGAGCAGTACTTC	CASSPTGTADYEQYF
-	few	TRBV2	TRBJ2-1	TGTGCCACTAGCCGGGGAAGAGAGAATGAGCAGTTCTTC	CATSRGRENEQFF
-	-	TRBV5-6	TRBJ2-6	TGTGCCAGCAGCACAACAGGGTTCCCCTTCTCTGGGGCCAACGTCCTGACTTTC	CASSTTGFPFSGANVLTF
-	-	TRBV30	TRBJ1-1	TGTGCCTGGATACCATGGGGGACACCTAACACTGAAGCTTTCTTT	CAWIPWGTPNTEAFF
TRBD2	-	TRBV5-4	TRBJ2-7	TGTGCCAGCAGCCCTGGGACTAGCGGCCCTCGGGCGGGGGAGCAGTACTTC	CASSPGTSGPRAGEQYF
-	-	TRBV12-3/TRBV12-4	TRBJ2-1	TGTGCCAGCAGTTTCCTAAATGAGCAGTTCTTC	CASSFLNEQFF
-	-	TRBV18	TRBJ2-7	TGTGCCAGCTCACCCACTACGATCGGCGAGCAGTACTTC	CASSPTTIGEQYF
-	-	TRBV28	TRBJ1-1	TGTGCCAGCAGTTCACTGACCGGGACTGAAGCTTTCTTT	CASSSLTGTEAFF
TRBD1	few	TRBV6-5	TRBJ1-5	TGTGCTTCCCTTAGGGACAGGGGAAATCAGCCCCAGCATTTT	CASLRDRGNQPQHF
TRBD2	-	TRBV7-3	TRBJ2-3	TGTGCCAGCAGCTTAACAGCGGGAGGGCCTGATACGCAGTATTTT	CASSLTAGGPDTQYF
TRBD1	many	TRBV28	TRBJ2-7	TGTGCCAGCACCCAGGGGGCTCTCAACGAGCAGTACTTC	CASTQGALNEQYF
TRBD2	-	TRBV23-1	TRBJ2-5	TGCGCCAGGCGGGGACTAGCGGGAGGGCCGGATCCGACCCAGTACTTC	CARRGLAGGPDPTQYF
-	-	TRBV7-5	TRBJ2-2	TGTGCCAGAAGCTTGTCCGGGACAGGGACAAAAAGGAACACCGGGGAGCTGTTTTTT	CARSLSGTGTKRNTGELFF
-	-	TRBV6-1	TRBJ2-5	TGTGCCAGCAGTGAAGCCTGGACAGCCTCCTACGAAGAGACCCAGTACTTC	CASSEAWTASYEETQYF
-	-	TRBV4-1	TRBJ2-7	TGCGCCAGCAGCCAGGTTCCGCGGGCGACCTACGAGCAGTACTTC	CASSQVPRATYEQYF
-	-	TRBV6-5	TRBJ2-1	TGTGCCAGCAGGCCGGGGACCTACAATGAGCAGTTCTTC	CASRPGTYNEQFF
-	once	TRBV9	TRBJ2-1	TGTGCCAGCAGCCCATCCGGGGGTCTAGCAGCCGATGAGCAGTTCTTC	CASSPSGGLAADEQFF
-	-	TRBV4-1	TRBJ2-3	TGCGCCAGCAGCCGGGGGGGCAGGGCTAGAATAGATACGCAGTATTTT	CASSRGGRARIDTQYF